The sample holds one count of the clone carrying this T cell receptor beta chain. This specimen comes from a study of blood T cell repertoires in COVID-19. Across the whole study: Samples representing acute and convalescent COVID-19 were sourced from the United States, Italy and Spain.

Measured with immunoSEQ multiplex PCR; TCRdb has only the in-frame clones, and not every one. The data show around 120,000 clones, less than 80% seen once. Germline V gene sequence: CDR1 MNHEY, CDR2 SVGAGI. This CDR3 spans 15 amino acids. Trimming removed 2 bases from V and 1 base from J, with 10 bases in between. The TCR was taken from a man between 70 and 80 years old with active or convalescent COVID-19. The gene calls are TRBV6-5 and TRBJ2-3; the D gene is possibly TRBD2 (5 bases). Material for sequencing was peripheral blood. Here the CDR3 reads CASSYGGPRTDTQYF. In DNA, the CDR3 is TGTGCCAGCAGTTACGGCGGGCCACGCACAGATACGCAGTATTTT.